The T cell receptor (beta chain) under discussion was sequenced for a study of blood T cell repertoires in COVID-19. Study processing details: Amplification of reference gene primers provided the estimated nucleated cell counts. Clones were read by immunoSEQ multiplex PCR, and TCRdb kept only the in-frame ones, dropping some. That table gives V, J and clone size, and the DNA gave D and trimming. The sample comprises 45,000 to 55,000 clones, roughly 84% of which are singletons, and roughly 8% rests with the top ten. The J segment lost 1 base and the V segment lost 5 bases, leaving 8 bases of the junction unmatched. Looked up from germline, CDR1 is MNHEY and CDR2 is SVGEGT. CDR3 length: 15 amino acids. There are a few counts of this clone.

This clonotype was obtained from a man aged 45-65 years with active COVID-19. The sample was peripheral blood. This rearrangement joins TRBV6-2 or TRBV6-3 to TRBJ2-7, with 7 bases identical to TRBD2. CDR3 region: CASSPGSGGSYEQYF. DNA for the CDR3: TGTGCCAGCAGTCCCGGTTCGGGGGGATCCTACGAGCAGTACTTC.